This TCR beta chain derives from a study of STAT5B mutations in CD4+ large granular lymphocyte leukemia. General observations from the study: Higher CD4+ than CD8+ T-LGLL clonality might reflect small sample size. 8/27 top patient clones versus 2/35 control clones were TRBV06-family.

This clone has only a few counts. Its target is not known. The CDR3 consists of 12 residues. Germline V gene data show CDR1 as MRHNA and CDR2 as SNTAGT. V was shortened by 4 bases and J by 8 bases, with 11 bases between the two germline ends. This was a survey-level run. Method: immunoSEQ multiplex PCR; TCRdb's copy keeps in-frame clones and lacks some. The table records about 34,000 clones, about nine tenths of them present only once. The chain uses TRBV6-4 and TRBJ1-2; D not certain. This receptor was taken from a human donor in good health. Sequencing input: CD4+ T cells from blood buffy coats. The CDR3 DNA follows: TGTGCCAGCAGTGGGACCTCTGGGGGCTACACCTTC. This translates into CASSGTSGGYTF.